The rows below give T cell receptor beta chains drawn from one sample of a study of blood T cell repertoires in COVID-19. The protocol was immunoSEQ multiplex PCR, while the TCRdb copy is restricted to in-frame clones and leaves out a portion. The table includes some 370,000 clones, 80% to 90% detected once. Sequenced input: peripheral blood. All receptors derive from a man aged 40-49 years with acute or convalescent COVID-19. Each CDR3 is given without its conserved first and last residue. Fields, in order: V gene, CDR3 protein.

V: TRBV14; CDR3: ASSQVAGVGGTEAF
V: TRBV27; CDR3: ASSFQGAEREQY
V: TRBV12-5; CDR3: ASGLVGGSQETQY
V: TRBV9; CDR3: ASSVIGTGDTEAF
V: TRBV5-5; CDR3: ASSSTVSGTGGGPLH
V: TRBV6-5; CDR3: ASSYSGRANNEQF
V: TRBV5-1; CDR3: ASRPRSRGSYEQY
V: TRBV19; CDR3: ASSISGTRGGELF
V: TRBV6-5; CDR3: ASTGFRIQETQY
V: TRBV11-3; CDR3: ASSSRNGGWDALYNEQF
V: TRBV18; CDR3: ASSPSQGTINYGYT
V: TRBV9; CDR3: ASSVYGGLTDTQY
V: TRBV5-4; CDR3: ASSFTGGEQY
V: TRBV7-3; CDR3: ASSLGPGDGYT
V: TRBV6-5; CDR3: ASSYSGTGVTEAF
V: TRBV29-1; CDR3: SVEIRATNEKLF
V: TRBV5-4; CDR3: ASSSPFWTSGRAVSDTQY
V: TRBV7-2; CDR3: ASKGTLGTEAF
V: TRBV4-1; CDR3: ASSQPLVGTGGQYGYT
V: TRBV4-1; CDR3: ASSHLGRGNTEAF
V: TRBV3-1/TRBV3-2; CDR3: ASSLGTGGNYGYT
V: TRBV12-3/TRBV12-4; CDR3: ASSPGTYEQY
V: TRBV21-1; CDR3: ASSKSGRRGGYNSPLH
V: TRBV7-6; CDR3: ASSVLTGGYQETQY
V: TRBV6-2/TRBV6-3; CDR3: ASSSDFPYEQY
V: TRBV7-8; CDR3: ASSLAGVDGYT
V: TRBV27; CDR3: ASSLSLGGRSYEQY